The sample holds a few counts of the clone carrying this T cell receptor beta chain. Antigen unknown. There are 12 residues in the CDR3. Germline values: CDR1 SGHNT, CDR2 YYREEE (reference sequence). With 2 bases removed from V and 5 bases from J, the gap between germline ends came to 7 bases. Multiplex PCR employing 32 V and 13 J primers generated amplicons of the TCR beta CDR3. MiXCR, run by TCRdb on the multiplex PCR reads, gives a single entry per CDR3 protein. Of 20,000 to 25,000 distinct CDR3 sequences listed, 25% to 30% are singletons. These data come from a study of immune heterogeneity within non-small cell lung tumors. Study-wide points: With local tumor mutational burden, local T-cell clonality showed a moderate but significant correlation (R around 0.36). High-frequency clones unique to single sites coexisted with identical dominant CDR3 beta clonotypes that recurred across tumor sites within a patient.

Per sample, about 610 ng of bulk tumor genomic DNA was the template used. Multiple widely separated biopsies were taken from each primary tumor at surgery. With untreated, newly diagnosed non-small cell lung cancer, the patients went on to undergo curative surgery. Newly diagnosed patients with non-small cell lung cancer who were having surgery with curative intent served as donors. The chain links TRBV5-4 to TRBJ2-5; D gene unclear. Sequenced sample: lung tumor tissue. This clonotype was sampled from a man in his forties or fifties with non-small cell lung cancer. CDR3 protein: CASSFYGETQYF. Written as DNA, the CDR3 is TGTGCCAGCAGCTTTTATGGTGAGACCCAGTACTTC.